This T cell receptor beta chain is from a study of radiation and T cells in renal cell carcinoma. Study-level information: Nephrectomy followed 15 Gy stereotactic body radiation by 4 weeks.

Between the trimmed V and J ends, which lost 5 bases and 4 bases, there was a span of 13 bases. The CDR3 spans 14 residues. Germline V gene lookup returns CDR1 MNHEY and CDR2 SVGAGI. Study-wide points: From baseline, blood top tumor clonotypes peaked at 2 weeks post-radiation. Baseline intratumoral clonotype presence is unknown without pretreatment biopsies.

Using immunoSEQ multiplex PCR, the repertoire was profiled, and TCRdb retains in-frame clones only, with some absent. The table records about 150,000 clones, about 85% of them present only once. The time point: baseline pretreatment blood. Treatment indicated: 15 Gy SBRT to primary tumor, nephrectomy 4 weeks later. After SBRT, blood was collected at 2 and 4 weeks, plus baseline. Turning to this clone: Antigen unknown.

The sample here was blood, taken from a patient whose treatment included radiotherapy and nephrectomy. The V call is TRBV6-5, the J call TRBJ2-3; TRBD2 is a possible D gene (6 bases). The source of this sequence is a woman between 65 and 79 years old with renal cell carcinoma. The CDR3 nucleotides read TGTGCCAGCAGTAGTTTACTAGCAGCAGATACGCAGTATTTT. Residues: CASSSLLAADTQYF.